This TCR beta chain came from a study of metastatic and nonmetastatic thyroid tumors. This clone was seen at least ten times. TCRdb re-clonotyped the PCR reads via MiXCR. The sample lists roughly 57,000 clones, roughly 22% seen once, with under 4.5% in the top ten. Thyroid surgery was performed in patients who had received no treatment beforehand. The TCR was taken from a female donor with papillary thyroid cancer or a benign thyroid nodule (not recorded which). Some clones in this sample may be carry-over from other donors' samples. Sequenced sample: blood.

CDR3 coding DNA: TGTGCCGGACGGGAGGGGATAACTGCGCAGTACTTC. Protein: CAGREGITAQYF. This chain joins TRBV30 and TRBJ2-7; 8 bases fit TRBD2. The germline V gene has CDR1 GTSNPN and CDR2 SVGIG (reference sequence). With 8 bases clipped from V and 9 bases from J, the junction kept 12 bases outside the gene matches. CDR3 length: 12 residues.